These 30 T cell receptor beta chains came from one sample sequenced in a study of cytomegalovirus exposure and HLA in healthy donors (dated by TCRdb to about 2017). Libraries were constructed by the immunoSEQ multiplex PCR assay. For the multiplex PCR, a mixture combining 60 forward primers for TCR Vbeta segments and 13 reverse primers for TCR Jbeta segments was used. TCRdb retrieved this table from immuneACCESS and kept in-frame rearrangements only. Not all clones are present; in checked studies, unresolved V genes account for under half, and no reason is known for the remainder. The sample table holds 90,000 to 120,000 clones, of which roughly 82% were seen once. The top ten constitute less than 3% of the sample. The sample comprised PBMCs. The receptors shown here come from a man younger than 45 in good health and CMV-seropositive.

The CDR3 here is CASSYSSEGDYGYTF. The CDR3 DNA sequence: TGTGCCAGCAGTTACTCGTCCGAGGGGGACTATGGCTACACCTTC. The J gene is TRBJ1-2, the V gene TRBV6-5; tentatively, D is TRBD1 (6 bases). Germline values: CDR1 MNHEY, CDR2 SVGAGI. The CDR3 is 15 amino acids. Trimming stripped 0 bases from V and 3 bases from J, with 11 bases between.

J is TRBJ1-3 and V is TRBV2; D is unclear. V gave up 2 bases and J gave up 2 bases, with 7 bases separating them. The CDR3 length is 14 residues. The germline V gene encodes CDR1 SNHLY and CDR2 FYNNEI. In DNA, the CDR3 is TGTGCCAGCAGTGAAATCCGGGCTGGAAACACCATATATTTT. It is translated as CASSEIRAGNTIYF.

The chain is built from TRBV19 and TRBJ1-2, with D possibly TRBD1 on 5 matching bases. Germline V gives CDR1 LNHDA, CDR2 SQIVND (reference sequence). The CDR3 has 15 amino acids. Trimming stripped 3 bases from V and 4 bases from J, with 15 bases between. The CDR3 nucleotides are TGTGCCAGTAGTATCGACAGATTAGACGGCTATGGCTACACCTTC. Its translation: CASSIDRLDGYGYTF.

This chain joins TRBV20-1 and TRBJ2-3; no firm D call. Deletions cut 3 bases from V and 5 bases from J, with 6 bases between. The CDR3 runs to 11 residues. Germline V gene sequence: CDR1 DFQATT, CDR2 SNEGSKA (reference sequence). CDR3 in DNA: TGCAGTGCTAGGTTTAAAGATACGCAGTATTTT. This sequence encodes CSARFKDTQYF.

CDR3 residues: CASSVGHPAYEQYF. The CDR3 DNA reads TGTGCCAGCAGCGTAGGACATCCCGCCTACGAGCAGTACTTC. The J gene is TRBJ2-7, the V gene TRBV9; the D is unclear. This CDR3 is built from 14 residues. V was cut by 0 bases and J by 2 bases, with 9 bases left in between. Germline-derived CDR1 and CDR2 are SGDLS and YYNGEE.

J is TRBJ1-2 and V is TRBV5-1; D gene ambiguous. The CDR3 covers 14 residues. V lost 0 bases to trimming and J lost 2 bases, with 8 bases between them. The germline gives CDR1 SGHRS, CDR2 YFSETQ. The CDR3 reads CASSLEPNNYGYTF. The DNA of the CDR3 is TGCGCCAGCAGCTTGGAGCCAAACAACTATGGCTACACCTTC.

This chain links TRBV6-1 with TRBJ1-2, with TRBD1 identical over 9 bases. J gave up 3 bases and V 6 bases, and 5 bases lay outside the gene matches. The V gene's germline CDR1 is MNHNS and CDR2 SASEGT. The CDR3 extends over 14 amino acids. This CDR3 reads CASRRQGGDYGYTF. The CDR3 region has the DNA TGTGCCAGCAGGCGACAGGGGGGGGACTATGGCTACACCTTC.

The chain is built from TRBV10-2 and TRBJ2-3, with 11 positions matching TRBD2. The CDR3 is made up of 15 amino acids. Germline assignment: CDR1 WSHSY and CDR2 SAAADI. J was trimmed by 0 bases and V by 6 bases; bases with no gene match: 2. CDR3 region: CASSSSGGSTDTQYF. The CDR3 DNA sequence: TGCGCCAGCAGCTCTAGCGGGGGGAGCACAGATACGCAGTATTTT.

This clone occurred a few times. The chain is built from TRBV6-5 and TRBJ1-2; D may be TRBD1 (6 bases). The CDR3 contains 15 residues. Per the germline V gene, CDR1 is MNHEY and CDR2 is SVGAGI. V lost 7 bases, J lost 8 bases, and 23 bases lay in between. In DNA form, the CDR3 reads TGTGCCAGCACCCCATTTGGGGGGGCGCCGGGGGGCTACACCTTC. It encodes CASTPFGGAPGGYTF.

The V and J genes are TRBV30 and TRBJ2-5; D possibly corresponds to TRBD1 (5 bases). The CDR3 contains 15 residues. V was trimmed by 0 bases and J by 0 bases, leaving 11 bases between them. Germline V CDR1 and CDR2: GTSNPN, SVGIG (reference sequence). In DNA, the CDR3 is TGTGCCTGGAGTGTTCAGGGTGCGCACCAAGAGACCCAGTACTTC. Encoded protein: CAWSVQGAHQETQYF. The whole variable domain, filled in from reference TRBV30 and TRBJ2-5, reads SQTIHQWPATLVQPVGSPLSLECTVEGTSNPNLYWYRQAAGRGLQLLFYSVGIGQISSEVPQNLSASRPQDRQFILSSKKLLLSDSGFYLCAWSVQGAHQETQYFGPGTRLLVL.

As for this clone: One end of the junction is discordant with germline, which a read error may explain. The genes are TRBV6-1 and TRBJ2-6, with D perhaps matching TRBD2 (7 bases). The CDR3 totals 16 residues. Germline V gives CDR1 MNHNS, CDR2 SASEGT. The CDR3 coding sequence is TGTGCCAGCAGTGCCCGGGGGGCTGGTGGGGCCAACGGCCTGACTTTC. Its protein product is CASSARGAGGANGLTF.

The chain uses TRBV5-5 and TRBJ1-1, with D maybe TRBD1 (5 bases). Trimming shortened V by 0 bases and J by 2 bases, and 11 bases separated the two germline ends. From germline, CDR1 is SGHKS and CDR2 YYEKEE (reference sequence). The CDR3 runs 15 residues. The CDR3 here is CASSLVRADNTEAFF. CDR3 nucleotides: TGTGCCAGCAGCTTGGTCAGGGCAGACAACACTGAAGCTTTCTTT.

About this clone: One end of the junction does not line up with germline, which may come from a read error. The sample holds other DNA sequences that translate to the same CDR3. CDR3 DNA sequence: TGTGCCACCAGCAGACGAGGACAGAATTCCTACGAGCAGTATTTC. As protein: CATSRRGQNSYEQYF. The chain combines TRBV15 with TRBJ2-7; tentative D call: TRBD1 (6 bases). From germline, CDR1 is LNHNV and CDR2 YYDKDF (reference sequence). CDR3 length: 15 residues.

The chain links TRBV30 to TRBJ2-7, with D possibly being TRBD1 (5 bases). In germline, CDR1 is GTSNPN, CDR2 SVGIG (reference sequence). This CDR3 comprises 13 residues. With 1 base removed from V and 4 bases from J, the gap between germline ends came to 11 bases. The CDR3 DNA reads as TGTGCCTGGAGTGCCGGACACCATTACGAGCAGTACTTC. The encoded protein is CAWSAGHHYEQYF.

The gene calls are TRBV5-6 and TRBJ1-1; D is unresolved. The V and J ends lost 3 bases and 1 base respectively, with 16 bases between them. Germline CDR1 reads SGHDT; CDR2 reads YYEEEE. The CDR3 runs to 16 residues. The CDR3 sequence: CASSSEPLRRNTEAFF. The DNA of the CDR3 is TGTGCCAGCAGCTCCGAGCCTCTTAGAAGGAACACTGAAGCTTTCTTT.

At least ten counts were recorded for this clone. This chain links TRBV5-5 with TRBJ2-7; TRBD1 agrees at 7 bases. Looked up from germline, CDR1 is SGHKS and CDR2 is YYEKEE (reference sequence). Trimming cost V 2 bases and J 7 bases; bases outside gene matches: 9. This CDR3 comprises 14 residues. CDR3 amino acids: CASSFAGGFREQYF. For the CDR3, the DNA is TGTGCCAGCAGCTTTGCAGGGGGTTTTAGGGAGCAGTACTTC.

V gene TRBV5-5 combines with J gene TRBJ1-4, with TRBD1 identical over 7 bases. V lost 4 bases and J lost 6; bases outside the gene matches: 12. CDR1 and CDR2 (germline): SGHKS, YYEKEE (reference sequence). CDR3 length: 16 residues. The CDR3 DNA reads TGTGCCAGCAGCGCAACAGGGGCCGGTCGGTATGAAAAACTGTTTTTT. Translation gives CASSATGAGRYEKLFF.

CDR3 sequence: CASRGGPYEQYF. The CDR3 region has the DNA TGCGCCAGCCGGGGGGGGCCCTACGAGCAGTACTTC. The chain combines TRBV4-1 with TRBJ2-7; 8 bases fit TRBD2. Looked up from germline, CDR1 is MGHRA and CDR2 is YSYEKL. The junction had 2 bases not matched to a gene; V was cut back by 8 bases and J by 2 bases. This CDR3 spans 12 amino acids.

The chain uses TRBV30 and TRBJ2-3; tentative D call: TRBD2 (5 bases). In germline, CDR1 is GTSNPN, CDR2 SVGIG (reference sequence). The CDR3 loop spans 14 amino acids. Trimming pared 6 bases from V and 4 bases from J, leaving 17 bases between. The CDR3 DNA reads as TGTGCCTGCGGGCGGGCACCTCACGCAGATACGCAGTATTTT. Translated: CACGRAPHADTQYF. The full variable domain, rest sourced from reference TRBV30 and TRBJ2-3, is SQTIHQWPATLVQPVGSPLSLECTVEGTSNPNLYWYRQAAGRGLQLLFYSVGIGQISSEVPQNLSASRPQDRQFILSSKKLLLSDSGFYLCACGRAPHADTQYFGPGTRLTVL.

The gene calls are TRBV19 and TRBJ1-2; 9 bases agree with TRBD1. The CDR3 runs to 15 residues. Losses at the gene ends were 5 bases for V and 5 bases for J; bases not matched to a gene: 9. Germline assignment: CDR1 LNHDA and CDR2 SQIVND (reference sequence). The CDR3 reads CASSASGTGKYGYTF. The DNA for the CDR3 is TGTGCCAGTAGTGCCTCCGGGACAGGGAAGTATGGCTACACCTTC.

The sample holds a few counts of this clone. The rearrangement links TRBV4-1 to TRBJ2-5, with TRBD2 matching over 11 bases. V dropped 3 bases and J dropped 5; count of bases not matched to a gene: 11. Germline-derived CDR1 and CDR2 are MGHRA and YSYEKL. CDR3 length: 17 residues. CDR3 bases: TGCGCCAGCAGCCATCGGGTAGCGGGGGGGCCCGGGGAGACCCAGTACTTC. Residues: CASSHRVAGGPGETQYF.

This clone has only a few counts. CDR3: CASSPDRDTEAFF. The CDR3 DNA reads as TGTGCCAGCAGCCCGGACAGGGACACTGAAGCTTTCTTT. This rearrangement joins TRBV6-5 to TRBJ1-1; the match to TRBD1 covers 8 bases. Germline CDR1 reads MNHEY; CDR2 reads SVGAGI. The trim removed 6 bases at V and 3 bases at J, leaving 3 bases unmatched. The CDR3 consists of 13 residues.

The rearrangement joins TRBV9 to TRBJ2-5; weak D call: TRBD1 (6 bases). CDR3 length: 14 residues. V was cut by 0 bases and J by 5 bases, with 11 bases left in between. CDR1 and CDR2 (germline): SGDLS, YYNGEE. This chain's CDR3 is CASSVGPDSETQYF. CDR3 nucleotide sequence: TGTGCCAGCAGCGTAGGTCCGGACAGTGAGACCCAGTACTTC. The variable domain in full, completed from reference TRBV9 and TRBJ2-5, reads DSGVTQTPKHLITATGQRVTLRCSPRSGDLSVYWYQQSLDQGLQFLIQYYNGEERAKGNILERFSAQQFPDLHSELNLSSLELGDSALYFCASSVGPDSETQYFGPGTRLLVL.

A few counts support this clone. V gene TRBV27 combines with J gene TRBJ1-2; possibly TRBD1 for D (6 bases). The V end was cut by 0 bases, the J end by 2 bases, with 7 bases between. This CDR3 comprises 14 residues. The germline gives CDR1 MNHEY, CDR2 SMNVEV (reference sequence). In nucleotides, the CDR3 is TGTGCCAGCAGTTTATCACAGGGAAACTATGGCTACACCTTC. Encoded protein: CASSLSQGNYGYTF.

In this sample, this clone turned up a few times. The chain recombines TRBV4-1 with TRBJ2-3; 8 bases agree with TRBD2. The CDR3 has 16 amino acids. The V gene's germline CDR1 is MGHRA and CDR2 YSYEKL. V was pared by 5 bases and J by 3 bases, with 10 bases of the junction left unmatched. CDR3 loop: CASSWTSRERTDTQYF. In DNA, the CDR3 is TGCGCCAGCAGCTGGACTAGCCGGGAACGAACAGATACGCAGTATTTT.

CDR3 loop: CASSLGHNTEAFF. The CDR3 DNA is TGCGCCAGCAGCCTGGGACACAACACTGAAGCTTTCTTT. The V call is TRBV5-1, the J call TRBJ1-1; a possible D gene is TRBD1 (6 bases). Deletions cut 4 bases from V and 2 bases from J, with 9 bases between. The germline V gene has CDR1 SGHRS and CDR2 YFSETQ. The CDR3 has 13 residues.

The gene calls are TRBV2 and TRBJ2-5, with D tentatively TRBD1 (7 bases). This CDR3 has 15 residues. The germline gives CDR1 SNHLY, CDR2 FYNNEI. V was trimmed by 5 bases and J by 2 bases, leaving 15 bases between them. Written as DNA, the CDR3 is TGTGCCAGCAGTCTCAGGGGGGAGCGGCAAGAGACCCAGTACTTC. Translation gives CASSLRGERQETQYF.

The rearrangement links TRBV5-5 to TRBJ2-7, with 7 nucleotides matching TRBD1. The junction had 3 bases not matched to a gene; V was cut back by 4 bases and J by 2 bases. CDR1 is SGHKS and CDR2 is YYEKEE in the germline V gene (reference sequence). The CDR3 is 13 amino acids. The CDR3: CASSTGVTYEQYF. The CDR3 nucleotides read TGTGCCAGCAGCACAGGGGTTACCTACGAGCAGTACTTC.

This rearrangement joins TRBV7-3 to TRBJ2-4; 8 bases align to TRBD1. Looked up from germline, CDR1 is SGHTA and CDR2 is FQGTGA. J gave up 7 bases and V 4 bases, and 6 bases lay outside the gene matches. This CDR3 has 14 residues. The DNA of the CDR3 is TGTGCCAGCAGCTCTTGGACAGGGTATAACATTCAGTACTTC. Encoded protein: CASSSWTGYNIQYF.

The V gene is TRBV6-1, the J gene TRBJ1-6; D gene ambiguous. The CDR3 length is 14 residues. Deletions cut 6 bases from V and 7 bases from J, with 13 bases between. In germline, CDR1 is MNHNS, CDR2 SASEGT. The CDR3 is CASSRDRGNSPLHF. In DNA, the CDR3 is TGTGCCAGCAGCCGTGATCGAGGGAATTCACCCCTCCACTTT.